Below are 12 T cell receptor beta chains sequenced from a single sample in a study of blood T cell repertoires in COVID-19. Using immunoSEQ multiplex PCR, the repertoire was profiled, and TCRdb retains in-frame clones only, with some absent. The sample consists of 150,000 to 200,000 clones, around 80% of them appearing once. The sequenced sample consisted of peripheral blood. The receptor source for this set is a woman aged 80 or over with acute or convalescent COVID-19.

The chain links TRBV27 to TRBJ1-5; 9 bases match TRBD1. There are 16 residues in the CDR3. Germline trimming cut 6 bases from V and 1 base from J; bases unmatched to any gene: 7. Germline CDR1 MNHEY, CDR2 SMNVEV (reference sequence). CDR3 nucleotides: TGTGCCAGCAGCCCTGGGACAGGGCTCAGCAATCAGCCCCAGCATTTT. Translated: CASSPGTGLSNQPQHF.

This clone was counted a single time. The V gene is TRBV19, the J gene TRBJ1-1; 9 positions agree with TRBD1. The ends lost 5 bases at V and 5 bases at J; junction bases unmatched: 6. The CDR3 runs 14 residues. CDR1 and CDR2 (germline): LNHDA, SQIVND (reference sequence). CDR3 amino acids: CASSPRTGETEAFF. The CDR3 DNA sequence: TGTGCCAGTAGTCCACGGACAGGGGAGACTGAAGCTTTCTTT.

This clone was observed a few times. The chain employs TRBV30 and TRBJ1-6; 7 bases are shared with TRBD1. The CDR3 is 13 amino acids. CDR1 and CDR2 (germline): GTSNPN, SVGIG (reference sequence). After removal of 3 bases from V and 4 bases from J, the junction contained 0 bases not matched to a gene. CDR3 nucleotides: TGTGCCTGGAGGGGACAGTATAATTCACCCCTCCACTTT. It translates to CAWRGQYNSPLHF.

The chain joins TRBV29-1 to TRBJ2-1, with 9 bases that match TRBD2. The length of the CDR3 is 14 residues. The trim removed 8 bases at V and 7 bases at J, leaving 12 bases unmatched. The germline CDR1 and CDR2 sequences are SQVTM and ANQGSEA. The CDR3 sequence: CSSGGGLAGNEQFF. The CDR3 bases are TGCAGCTCCGGGGGTGGTCTAGCGGGGAATGAGCAGTTCTTC.

This clone has just one count. The chain links TRBV27 to TRBJ1-1; D unclear. The CDR3 runs 15 residues. Germline V gives CDR1 MNHEY, CDR2 SMNVEV (reference sequence). Between the trimmed V and J ends, which lost 6 bases and 1 base, there was a span of 15 bases. The CDR3 is CASRYLSPQNTEAFF. CDR3 nucleotides: TGTGCCAGCAGATACTTATCGCCCCAGAACACTGAAGCTTTCTTT.

The chain uses TRBV11-2 and TRBJ2-2; 8 bases map to TRBD1. CDR1 SGHAT and CDR2 FQNNGV come from the germline V gene. This CDR3 is 16 amino acids long. V shed 10 bases and J 6 bases; nucleotides not matched to a gene: 16. CDR3 region: CAITLTGTGIAGELFF. In DNA form, the CDR3 reads TGTGCCATCACCCTAACCGGGACAGGAATAGCCGGGGAGCTGTTTTTT.

J is TRBJ2-7 and V is TRBV7-2; the match to TRBD2 covers 7 bases. Unmatched junction bases numbered 11, after V lost 4 bases and J lost 2 bases. This CDR3 has 16 residues. CDR1 is SGHTA, CDR2 FQGNSA, per germline. The CDR3 DNA is TGTGCCAGCAGCTGGGGGTTCGGGCGGGGGACCTACGAGCAGTACTTC. This encodes CASSWGFGRGTYEQYF.

The chain joins TRBV7-2 to TRBJ1-1; D might be TRBD1 (6 bases). Germline V lookup: CDR1 SGHTA, CDR2 FQGNSA. The CDR3 extends over 14 amino acids. The germline V and J ends were trimmed by 5 bases and 3 bases, with 13 bases remaining between them. CDR3 sequence (DNA): TGTGCCAGCAGCCGGACAGTGTACGACACTGAAGCTTTCTTT. Its protein product is CASSRTVYDTEAFF.

The chain links TRBV4-1 to TRBJ1-2; tentatively, D is TRBD1 (5 bases). This CDR3 contains 13 residues. Deletions cut 5 bases from V and 8 bases from J, with 15 bases between. The germline V gene encodes CDR1 MGHRA and CDR2 YSYEKL. DNA for the CDR3: TGCGCCAGCAGCTGGAAGGGGTTGCGAGGCTACACCTTC. Amino acid sequence: CASSWKGLRGYTF.

The chain uses TRBV11-2 and TRBJ1-5, with 11 bases lining up with TRBD1. The CDR3 totals 15 residues. Trimming cost V 0 bases and J 7 bases; bases outside gene matches: 2. Germline V lookup: CDR1 SGHAT, CDR2 FQNNGV. The CDR3 DNA reads as TGTGCCAGCAGCTTAGAGGGGACAGGGGGACAGCCCCAGCATTTT. Its protein is CASSLEGTGGQPQHF.

The chain recombines TRBV6-2 or TRBV6-3 with TRBJ2-1; 7 bases are a match to TRBD2. Germline CDR1 MNHEY, CDR2 SVGEGT. This CDR3 spans 17 amino acids. The V segment lost 2 bases and the J segment 0 bases; nucleotides outside the gene matches: 7. CDR3 sequence reads: CASSYPSGDRSYNEQFF. DNA of the CDR3: TGTGCCAGCAGTTACCCCAGCGGGGACCGCTCCTACAATGAGCAGTTCTTC.

This sequence joins TRBV6-2 or TRBV6-3 and TRBJ2-5; TRBD1 agrees at 11 bases. Per the germline V gene, CDR1 is MNHEY and CDR2 is SVGEGT. The V and J ends lost 4 bases and 5 bases, in that order; junction bases with no gene match: 9. The CDR3 totals 16 residues. CDR3 in amino acids: CASSFSGQGASETQYF. Here the CDR3 DNA reads TGTGCCAGCAGTTTCTCAGGACAGGGGGCATCGGAGACCCAGTACTTC.